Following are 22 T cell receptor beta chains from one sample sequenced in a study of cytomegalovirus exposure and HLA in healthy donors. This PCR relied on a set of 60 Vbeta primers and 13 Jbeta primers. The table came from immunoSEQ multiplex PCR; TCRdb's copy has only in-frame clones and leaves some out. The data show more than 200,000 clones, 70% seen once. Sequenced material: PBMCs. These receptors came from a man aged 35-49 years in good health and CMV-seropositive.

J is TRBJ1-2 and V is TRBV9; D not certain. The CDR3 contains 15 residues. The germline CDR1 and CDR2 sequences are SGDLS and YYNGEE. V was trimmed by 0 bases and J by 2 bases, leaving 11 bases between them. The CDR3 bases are TGTGCCAGCAGCGTAGGGGCAGGTGCCAACTATGGCTACACCTTC. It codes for CASSVGAGANYGYTF.

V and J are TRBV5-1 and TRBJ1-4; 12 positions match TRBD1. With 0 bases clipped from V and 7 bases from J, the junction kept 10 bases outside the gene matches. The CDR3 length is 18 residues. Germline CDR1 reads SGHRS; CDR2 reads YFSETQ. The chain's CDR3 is CASSLGGTGGRRTEKLFF. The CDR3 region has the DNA TGCGCCAGCAGCTTGGGGGGGACAGGGGGCCGGAGAACTGAAAAACTGTTTTTT.

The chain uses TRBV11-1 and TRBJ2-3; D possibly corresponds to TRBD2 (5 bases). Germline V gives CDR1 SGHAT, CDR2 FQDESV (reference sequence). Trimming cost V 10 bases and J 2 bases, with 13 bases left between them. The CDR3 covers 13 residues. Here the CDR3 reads CATKGAYTDTQYF. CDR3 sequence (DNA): TGTGCCACCAAGGGAGCCTACACAGATACGCAGTATTTT.

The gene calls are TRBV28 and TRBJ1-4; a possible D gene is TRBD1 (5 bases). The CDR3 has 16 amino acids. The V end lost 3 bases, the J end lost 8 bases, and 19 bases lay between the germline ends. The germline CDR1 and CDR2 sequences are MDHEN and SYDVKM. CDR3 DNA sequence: TGTGCCAGCAGTTTGAAAGGGGCCTCAATGCGGGAAAAACTGTTTTTT. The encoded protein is CASSLKGASMREKLFF.

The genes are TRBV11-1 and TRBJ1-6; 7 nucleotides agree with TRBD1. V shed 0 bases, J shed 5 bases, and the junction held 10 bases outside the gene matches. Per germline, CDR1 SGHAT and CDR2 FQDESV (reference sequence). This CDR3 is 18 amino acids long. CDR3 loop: CASSLARGGVFDNSPLHF. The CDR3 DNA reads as TGTGCCAGCAGCTTAGCCCGAGGGGGCGTTTTTGATAATTCACCCCTCCACTTT.

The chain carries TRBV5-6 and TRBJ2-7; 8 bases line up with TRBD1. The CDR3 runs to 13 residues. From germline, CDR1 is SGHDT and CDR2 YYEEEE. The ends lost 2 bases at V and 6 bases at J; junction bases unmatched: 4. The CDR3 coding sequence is TGTGCCAGCAGCTTCCAGGGGGCCCCCGAGCAGTACTTC. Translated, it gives CASSFQGAPEQYF.

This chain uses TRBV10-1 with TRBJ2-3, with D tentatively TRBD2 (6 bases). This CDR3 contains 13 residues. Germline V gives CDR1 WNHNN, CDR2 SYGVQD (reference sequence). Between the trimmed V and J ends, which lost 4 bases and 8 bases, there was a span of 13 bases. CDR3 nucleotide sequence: TGCGCCAGCAGTGTGAGCACCGGGGGTACGCAGTATTTT. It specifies CASSVSTGGTQYF.

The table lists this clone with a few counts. The CDR3 spells CASSQDPRRANNEQFF. As DNA, the CDR3 is TGCGCCAGCAGCCAAGATCCTCGCAGGGCAAACAATGAGCAGTTCTTC. The chain has TRBV4-1 and TRBJ2-1; D is perhaps TRBD1 (5 bases). The CDR3 runs to 16 residues. The germline V gene has CDR1 MGHRA and CDR2 YSYEKL. Trimming shortened V by 0 bases and J by 5 bases, and 14 bases separated the two germline ends.

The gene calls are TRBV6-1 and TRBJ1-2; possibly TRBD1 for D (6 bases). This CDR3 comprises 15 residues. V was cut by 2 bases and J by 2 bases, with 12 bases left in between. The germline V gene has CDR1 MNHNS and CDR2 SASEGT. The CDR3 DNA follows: TGTGCCAGCAGTGAATACACAGGGCCCAACTATGGCTACACCTTC. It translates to CASSEYTGPNYGYTF.

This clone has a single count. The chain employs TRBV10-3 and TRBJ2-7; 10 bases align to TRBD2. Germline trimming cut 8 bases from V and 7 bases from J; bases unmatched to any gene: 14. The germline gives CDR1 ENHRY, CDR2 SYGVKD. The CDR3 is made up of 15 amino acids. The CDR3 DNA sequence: TGTGCCATCGGGACCTCAGCGGGGGGGCCTGGAGAGCAGTACTTC. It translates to CAIGTSAGGPGEQYF.

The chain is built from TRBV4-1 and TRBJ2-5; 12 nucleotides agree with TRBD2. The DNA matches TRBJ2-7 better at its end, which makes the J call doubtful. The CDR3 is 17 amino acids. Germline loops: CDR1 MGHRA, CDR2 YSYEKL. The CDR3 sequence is CASSQSPGLAGSYEQYF. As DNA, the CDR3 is TGCGCCAGCAGCCAATCCCCGGGACTAGCGGGCTCCTACGAGCAGTACTTC.

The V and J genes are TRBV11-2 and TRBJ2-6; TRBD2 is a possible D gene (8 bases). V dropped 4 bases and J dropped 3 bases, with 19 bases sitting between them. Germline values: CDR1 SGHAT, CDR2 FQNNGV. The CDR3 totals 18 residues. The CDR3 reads CASSYFGRGRGGANVLTF. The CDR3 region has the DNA TGTGCCAGCAGCTATTTCGGGAGGGGGCGCGGTGGGGCCAACGTCCTGACTTTC. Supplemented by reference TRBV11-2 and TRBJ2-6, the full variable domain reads EAGVAQSPRYKIIEKRQSVAFWCNPISGHATLYWYQQILGQGPKLLIQFQNNGVVDDSQLPKDRFSAERLKGVDSTLKIQPAKLEDSAVYLCASSYFGRGRGGANVLTFGAGSRLTVL.

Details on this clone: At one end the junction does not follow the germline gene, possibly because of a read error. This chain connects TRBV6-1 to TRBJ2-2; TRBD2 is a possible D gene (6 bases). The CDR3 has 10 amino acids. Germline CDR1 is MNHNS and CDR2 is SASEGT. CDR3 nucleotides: TGTGCCAGCAGCGAGTGGGAGGTGTTTTTT. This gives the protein CASSEWEVFF.

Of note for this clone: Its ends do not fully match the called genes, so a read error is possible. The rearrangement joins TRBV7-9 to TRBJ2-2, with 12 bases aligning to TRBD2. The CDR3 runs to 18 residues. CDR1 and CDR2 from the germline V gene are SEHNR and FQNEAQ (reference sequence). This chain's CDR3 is CASSLPASGGAKTGELFF. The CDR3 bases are TGTGCCAGCAGCCTGCCGGCTAGCGGGGGGGCGAAGACCGGGGAGCTGTTTTTT.

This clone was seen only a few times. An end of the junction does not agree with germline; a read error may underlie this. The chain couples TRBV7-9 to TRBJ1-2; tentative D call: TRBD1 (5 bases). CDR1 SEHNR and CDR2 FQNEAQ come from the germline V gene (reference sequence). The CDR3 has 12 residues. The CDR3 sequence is CSSSHVGGGYTF. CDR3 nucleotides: TGTTCCAGCAGCCACGTCGGGGGGGGCTACACCTTC.

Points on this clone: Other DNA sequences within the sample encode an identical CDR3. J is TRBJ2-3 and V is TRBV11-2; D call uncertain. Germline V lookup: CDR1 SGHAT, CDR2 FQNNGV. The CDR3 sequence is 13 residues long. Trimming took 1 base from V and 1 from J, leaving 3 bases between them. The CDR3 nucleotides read TGTGCCAGCAGCTTAGCCGGCACAGATACGCAGTATTTT. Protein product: CASSLAGTDTQYF.

CDR3: CASSIDDLSNTEAFF. In DNA, the CDR3 is TGTGCCAGTAGTATAGATGATTTGAGTAACACTGAAGCTTTCTTT. The gene calls are TRBV19 and TRBJ1-1; no firm D call. There are 15 residues in the CDR3. Trimming took off 0 bases at V and 2 bases at J, with 10 bases between the two ends. CDR1 LNHDA and CDR2 SQIVND come from the germline V gene (reference sequence).

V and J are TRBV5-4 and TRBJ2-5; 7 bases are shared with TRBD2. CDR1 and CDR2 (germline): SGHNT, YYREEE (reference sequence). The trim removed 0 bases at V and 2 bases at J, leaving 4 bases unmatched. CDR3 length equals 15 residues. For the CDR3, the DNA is TGTGCCAGCAGCTTGGATGGGACTACTCAAGAGACCCAGTACTTC. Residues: CASSLDGTTQETQYF.

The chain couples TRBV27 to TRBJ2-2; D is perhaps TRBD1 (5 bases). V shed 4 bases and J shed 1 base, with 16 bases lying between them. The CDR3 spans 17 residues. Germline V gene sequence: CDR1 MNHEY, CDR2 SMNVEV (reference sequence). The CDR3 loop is CASSSRNTGQNTGELFF. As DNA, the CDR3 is TGTGCCAGCAGTTCCCGGAATACTGGACAGAACACCGGGGAGCTGTTTTTT.

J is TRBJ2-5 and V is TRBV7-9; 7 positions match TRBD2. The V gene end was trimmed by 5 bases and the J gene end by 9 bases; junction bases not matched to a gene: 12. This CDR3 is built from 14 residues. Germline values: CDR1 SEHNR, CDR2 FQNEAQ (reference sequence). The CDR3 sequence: CASSPRGVAGAQYF. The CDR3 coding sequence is TGTGCCAGCAGCCCGAGAGGGGTTGCGGGGGCCCAGTACTTC.

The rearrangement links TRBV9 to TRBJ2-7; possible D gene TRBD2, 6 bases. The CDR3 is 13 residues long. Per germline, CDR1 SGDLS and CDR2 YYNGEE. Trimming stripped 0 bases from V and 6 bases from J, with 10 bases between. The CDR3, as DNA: TGTGCCAGCAGCGTAGCTGACGGGAGCGAGCAGTACTTC. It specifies CASSVADGSEQYF. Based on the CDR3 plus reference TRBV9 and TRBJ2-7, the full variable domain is DSGVTQTPKHLITATGQRVTLRCSPRSGDLSVYWYQQSLDQGLQFLIQYYNGEERAKGNILERFSAQQFPDLHSELNLSSLELGDSALYFCASSVADGSEQYFGPGTRLTVT.

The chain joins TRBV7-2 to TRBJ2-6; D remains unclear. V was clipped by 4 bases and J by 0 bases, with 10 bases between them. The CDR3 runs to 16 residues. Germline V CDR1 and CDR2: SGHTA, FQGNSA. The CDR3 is CASSSRPGSGANVLTF. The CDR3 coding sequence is TGTGCCAGCAGCTCCCGGCCAGGCTCTGGGGCCAACGTCCTGACTTTC.